This TCR beta chain was sequenced for a study of T cell responses to AZD1222 COVID-19 vaccine. Only in-frame clones appear in the TCRdb table, and some are missing; sequencing was by immunoSEQ multiplex PCR. The sample has 150,000 to 160,000 clones; 88% are singletons. A remark on this clone: Its antigen remains unknown.

Overall study findings and caveats: Unmutated variant regions are reportedly targeted by nearly half of spike-specific TCRs. Spike as a whole was targeted by vaccine-associated CD4 TCRs, dominant at 160-218 and 743-854.

The receptor comes from an adult in good health. The starting material was peripheral blood, obtained on day 0 of AZD1222 vaccination.

CDR3 bases: TGCGCCAGCAGCCAAGATCCACGGGGGGACACCGGGGAGCTGTTTTTT. It is translated as CASSQDPRGDTGELFF. The chain carries TRBV4-3 and TRBJ2-2; 7 nucleotides line up with TRBD2. CDR1 LGHNA and CDR2 YSLEER come from the germline V gene. V was clipped by 0 bases and J by 3 bases; unmatched bases: 4. CDR3 length equals 16 residues.